This T cell receptor (beta chain) derives from a study of cytomegalovirus exposure and HLA in healthy donors. Primers for the PCR totalled 60 Vbeta and 13 Jbeta. Measured with immunoSEQ multiplex PCR; TCRdb has only the in-frame clones, and not every one. The table shows around 79,000 clones, with over 65% occurring only once. V dropped 8 bases and J dropped 0; count of bases not matched to a gene: 7. CDR1 and CDR2 from the germline V gene are SGHNT and YENEEA. The CDR3 covers 15 residues. The sequencing sample was made of PBMCs. This chain joins TRBV11-3 and TRBJ2-1; TRBD1 matches at 7 bases. This TCR was sampled from a woman between 40 and 55 years old in good health and CMV-seropositive. DNA of the CDR3: TGTGCCAGCTCAACCGGGGACAGCTCCTACAATGAGCAGTTCTTC. It yields the protein CASSTGDSSYNEQFF.